Given below is one T cell receptor beta chain in context. The sample is drawn from a study of blood T cell repertoires in COVID-19. Across the study: Spain, Italy and the United States supplied samples that represented acute and convalescent COVID-19.

The protocol was immunoSEQ multiplex PCR, while the TCRdb copy is restricted to in-frame clones and leaves out a portion. The sample records around 60,000 clones, 55% to 75% being singletons. Trimming took 0 bases from V and 2 from J; bases not matched to a gene: 3. The CDR3 totals 16 residues. Per the germline V gene, CDR1 is ENHRY and CDR2 is SYGVKD. Those enrolled in Seattle joined during active infection and were followed longitudinally afterward. The source is a woman aged 70-85 years with COVID-19, enrolled during active disease. The sample was peripheral blood. The chain has TRBV10-3 and TRBJ2-5; 10 bases are shared with TRBD1. CDR3 DNA: TGTGCCATCAGTGAGTCGGGGACAGGGGTGCAAGAGACCCAGTACTTC. Protein: CAISESGTGVQETQYF.